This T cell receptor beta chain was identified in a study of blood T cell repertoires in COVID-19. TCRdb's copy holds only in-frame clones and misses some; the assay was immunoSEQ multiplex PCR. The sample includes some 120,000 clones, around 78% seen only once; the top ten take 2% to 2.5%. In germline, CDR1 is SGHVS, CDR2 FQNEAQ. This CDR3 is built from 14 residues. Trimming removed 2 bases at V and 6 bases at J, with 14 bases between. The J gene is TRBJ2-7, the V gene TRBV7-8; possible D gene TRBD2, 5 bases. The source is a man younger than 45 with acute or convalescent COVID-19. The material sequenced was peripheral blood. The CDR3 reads CASSLLMTRGEQYF. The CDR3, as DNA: TGTGCCAGCAGCTTATTGATGACTCGGGGCGAGCAGTACTTC.